This T cell receptor (beta chain) was profiled in a study of T-cell memory formation after mild COVID-19. Regarding the study as a whole: Some responding clones appeared in pre-infection memory, suggesting cross-reactive memory joined. Whereas later expanders leaned CD4+, clones contracting day 15 to 85 showed a balanced CD4/CD8 makeup. CD4+ clones that contracted lay mainly in CM and EM; CD8+ ones lay in EMRA.

This clonotype was seen only a few times. What it binds is not known. Libraries for TCRalpha and TCRbeta carried sample barcodes and unique molecular identifiers via 5'RACE. Using its own MiXCR run on the 5' RACE reads, TCRdb lists one record per CDR3 protein. Of hundreds of thousands of distinct CDR3 sequences in the sample, roughly 17% were seen once. The CDR3 covers 12 residues. From germline, CDR1 is MNHNY and CDR2 SVGAGI (reference sequence). Trimming shortened V by 1 base and J by 3 bases, and 1 base separated the two germline ends. This chain connects TRBV6-6 to TRBJ2-1; D remains unclear. The sequenced sample consisted of PBMCs or a T cell subset sorted from them (not recorded which). This receptor was obtained from an adult woman who had mild COVID-19 (a few samples of this study predate the infection). Cell type and time point are not known. CDR3 amino acids: CASSYFYNEQFF. CDR3 nucleotide sequence: TGTGCCAGCAGTTACTTCTACAATGAGCAGTTCTTC.